A selection of T cell receptor beta chains follows, all from one sample in a study of cytomegalovirus exposure and HLA in healthy donors. Generated by immunoSEQ multiplex PCR, the TCRdb table keeps only in-frame clones and is missing some. The table lists 130,000 or so clones, roughly 8.3% of them singletons. Sequences were obtained from PBMCs. These receptors all stem from a man aged 40-49 years in good health and CMV-seronegative. Each CDR3 is given with its conserved first and last residue. A D gene is named only where the DNA matches it firmly. Clone size appears in some rows only: once, few, many, or a class for an expanded clone.

14	TRBV19	NA	TRBJ2-2	NA	CASSKPTGGGELFF	TGTGCCAGTAGTAAACCGACAGGCGGGGGGGAGCTGTTTTTT
15	TRBV30	TRBD1	TRBJ1-5	NA	CACHNAGQGNQPQHF	TGTGCCTGTCATAACGCGGGACAGGGCAATCAGCCCCAGCATTTT
14	TRBV7-8	NA	TRBJ1-6	few	CASSLDSPNSPLHF	TGTGCCAGCAGCTTAGACAGTCCTAATTCACCCCTCCACTTT
14	TRBV6-4	NA	TRBJ2-7	NA	CASSDPLVPYEQYF	TGTGCCAGCAGTGATCCCTTAGTTCCCTACGAGCAGTACTTC
17	TRBV18	NA	TRBJ1-5	NA	CASSPASTGYSNQPQHF	TGTGCCAGCTCACCAGCCTCGACAGGTTATAGCAATCAGCCCCAGCATTTT
15	TRBV10-3	TRBD1	TRBJ2-1	NA	CAISHTESTGSEQFF	TGTGCCATCAGCCACACCGAATCGACAGGGAGTGAGCAGTTCTTC
13	TRBV30	TRBD1	TRBJ2-7	NA	CAWTGDSSYEQYF	TGTGCCTGGACCGGGGACAGTTCCTACGAGCAGTACTTC
17	TRBV15	NA	TRBJ1-5	few	CATSRDRGQGRNQPQHF	TGTGCCACCAGCAGAGATCGTGGGCAGGGCCGAAATCAGCCCCAGCATTTT
14	TRBV19	NA	TRBJ1-4	few	CASSPPTGWEKLFF	TGTGCCAGTAGTCCCCCAACGGGATGGGAAAAACTGTTTTTT
14	TRBV9	TRBD1	TRBJ2-7	NA	CASSPTSGGNEQYF	TGTGCCAGCAGCCCCACCTCAGGGGGCAATGAGCAGTACTTC
13	TRBV29-1	NA	TRBJ1-1	NA	CSVEDPQGTEAFF	TGCAGCGTTGAAGATCCTCAGGGCACTGAAGCTTTCTTT
13	TRBV19	TRBD2	TRBJ2-3	NA	CASSFAGADTQYF	TGTGCCAGTAGTTTTGCGGGGGCAGATACGCAGTATTTT
16	TRBV7-2	NA	TRBJ2-2	few	CASSPSGTGSGGELFF	TGTGCCAGCAGCCCGAGCGGGACAGGATCTGGCGGGGAGCTGTTTTTT
17	TRBV5-4	TRBD2	TRBJ2-3	few	CASRILAGAPNADTQYF	TGTGCCAGCCGTATATTAGCGGGGGCCCCGAACGCAGATACGCAGTATTTT
14	TRBV7-2	NA	TRBJ1-2	NA	CASSLIEADYGYTF	TGTGCCAGCAGCCTCATCGAAGCCGACTATGGCTACACCTTC
14	TRBV7-2	TRBD2	TRBJ2-1	NA	CASSWTSGSNEQFF	TGTGCCAGCTCCTGGACTAGCGGGTCGAATGAGCAGTTCTTC
15	TRBV5-6	TRBD2	TRBJ2-1	few	CASSPLAGGPHEQFF	TGTGCCAGCAGCCCTCTAGCGGGGGGGCCCCATGAGCAGTTCTTC
14	TRBV10-3	NA	TRBJ2-3	NA	CAISEGLEADTQYF	TGTGCCATCAGTGAGGGATTGGAGGCAGATACGCAGTATTTT
13	TRBV6-5	NA	TRBJ1-2	few	CASSYRGFFGYTF	TGTGCCAGCAGTTACCGAGGGTTTTTCGGCTACACCTTC
13	TRBV29-1	NA	TRBJ1-1	few	CSVDGGTNTEAFF	TGCAGCGTTGACGGCGGCACAAACACTGAAGCTTTCTTT
12	TRBV30	NA	TRBJ2-5	NA	CAWSVERETQYF	TGTGCCTGGAGTGTAGAGAGGGAGACCCAGTACTTC
14	TRBV19	NA	TRBJ1-3	NA	CASSIGGTGNTIYF	TGTGCCAGTAGTATCGGGGGTACTGGAAACACCATATATTTT